A single sample is the source of the 20 T cell receptor beta chains below, sequenced in a study of CD8 T cells in ankylosing spondylitis. Which antigens these TCRs recognize remains unknown. TCRdb recomputed calls from the 5' RACE reads with MiXCR, one row per CDR3 protein. The profile shows around 390,000 distinct CDR3 sequences, around 24% of them singletons. Points from the study as a whole: Seemingly distinctive of ankylosing spondylitis blood was a TCR beta motif formed by eight highly homologous variants.

Sequenced input: blood, either unsorted or a sorted T cell fraction (not recorded which). Receptors originate from a male donor with ankylosing spondylitis.

This clonotype was found a few times. The chain uses TRBV5-1 and TRBJ2-1, with 7 bases matching TRBD2. The CDR3 is 15 amino acids. From germline, CDR1 is SGHRS and CDR2 YFSETQ. The trim removed 4 bases at V and 8 bases at J, leaving 12 bases unmatched. Here the CDR3 reads CASSSTGGRLDEQFF. CDR3 bases: TGCGCCAGCAGCAGTACGGGAGGACGTCTGGATGAGCAGTTCTTC. The whole variable domain, remainder taken from reference TRBV5-1 and TRBJ2-1, is KAGVTQTPRYLIKTRGQQVTLSCSPISGHRSVSWYQQTPGQGLQFLFEYFSETQRNKGNFPGRFSGRQFSNSRSEMNVSTLELGDSALYLCASSSTGGRLDEQFFGPGTRLTVL.

The chain combines TRBV9 with TRBJ2-2, with TRBD2 identical over 11 bases. Per germline, CDR1 SGDLS and CDR2 YYNGEE. Trimming cost V 2 bases and J 3 bases; bases outside gene matches: 3. This CDR3 contains 16 residues. This chain's CDR3 is CASSVSGRADTGELFF. For the CDR3, the DNA is TGTGCCAGCAGCGTTAGCGGGAGGGCCGACACCGGGGAGCTGTTTTTT.

This sequence joins TRBV18 and TRBJ2-1; 7 bases match TRBD2. The V and J ends lost 2 bases and 4 bases, in that order; junction bases with no gene match: 8. The CDR3 is made up of 16 amino acids. Germline CDR1 and CDR2: KGHSH and LQKENI. The CDR3 spells CASSPGGLEAYNEQFF. For the CDR3, the DNA is TGTGCCAGCTCACCAGGAGGACTAGAGGCTTACAATGAGCAGTTCTTC.

This clonotype occurred many times. The V and J genes are TRBV27 and TRBJ1-2; D is unclear. The CDR3 totals 11 residues. V shed 4 bases and J shed 7 bases, with 7 bases lying between them. The germline V gene has CDR1 MNHEY and CDR2 SMNVEV (reference sequence). The CDR3 nucleotides read TGTGCCAGCAGTTCCCGATTTGGCTACACCTTC. It encodes CASSSRFGYTF.

A few counts support this clonotype. The rearrangement links TRBV20-1 to TRBJ2-5; TRBD2 agrees at 7 bases. V lost 5 bases to trimming and J lost 5 bases; unmatched junction nucleotides: 14. Germline V gene lookup returns CDR1 DFQATT and CDR2 SNEGSKA (reference sequence). CDR3 size: 15 residues. In DNA form, the CDR3 reads TGCAGTGCTCCCGGGGCTAGCGGCCCACGGGAGACCCAGTACTTC. Amino acids: CSAPGASGPRETQYF.

This clonotype was counted a few times. The chain uses TRBV5-6 and TRBJ2-1; D is uncertain. The CDR3 runs to 14 residues. Per the germline V gene, CDR1 is SGHDT and CDR2 is YYEEEE. V shed 1 base and J shed 8 bases, with 13 bases lying between them. The CDR3 sequence is CASSLIVLPHEQFF. Written as DNA, the CDR3 is TGTGCCAGCAGCTTGATTGTCCTCCCACATGAGCAGTTCTTC.

This clonotype was picked up a small number of times. This chain links TRBV20-1 with TRBJ2-3; D not certain. Germline V gene lookup returns CDR1 DFQATT and CDR2 SNEGSKA (reference sequence). There are 16 residues in the CDR3. V was cut by 2 bases and J by 0 bases, with 15 bases left in between. The CDR3, as DNA: TGCAGTGCTAGACCCTATGGACCAACTAGCACAGATACGCAGTATTTT. As protein: CSARPYGPTSTDTQYF.

The chain links TRBV19 to TRBJ2-1; 10 positions match TRBD2. Germline CDR1 and CDR2: LNHDA and SQIVND (reference sequence). J gave up 8 bases and V 5 bases, and 12 bases lay outside the gene matches. The CDR3 is 16 amino acids. CDR3 region: CASSAPGTSVGHEQFF. CDR3 nucleotides: TGTGCCAGTAGTGCACCCGGGACTAGCGTCGGCCATGAGCAGTTCTTC. The whole variable domain, remainder taken from reference TRBV19 and TRBJ2-1, is DGGITQSPKYLFRKEGQNVTLSCEQNLNHDAMYWYRQDPGQGLRLIYYSQIVNDFQKGDIAEGYSVSREKKESFPLTVTSAQKNPTAFYLCASSAPGTSVGHEQFFGPGTRLTVL.

This clonotype was detected many times. The chain has TRBV12-3 or TRBV12-4 and TRBJ1-1; D is undetermined. The CDR3 spans 11 residues. Trimming stripped 3 bases from V and 6 bases from J, with 5 bases between. CDR3 amino acids: CASSLSPEAFF. The CDR3 coding sequence is TGTGCCAGCAGTTTGAGCCCTGAAGCTTTCTTT.

Here the CDR3 DNA reads TGCAGTGCTATTCGGCTATATAGCGGGGGCTCCTACAATGAGCAGTTCTTC. Protein: CSAIRLYSGGSYNEQFF. The rearrangement joins TRBV20-1 to TRBJ2-1; 9 nucleotides agree with TRBD2. V was pared by 4 bases and J by 0 bases, with 10 bases of the junction left unmatched. The length of the CDR3 is 17 residues. Germline CDR1 and CDR2: DFQATT and SNEGSKA (reference sequence).

This clonotype was recorded many times. A junction boundary mismatches the germline segment, possibly from a read error. The V gene is TRBV7-7, the J gene TRBJ2-1; 7 nucleotides align to TRBD1. Germline loops: CDR1 SSHAT, CDR2 FNYEAQ (reference sequence). This CDR3 is built from 13 residues. CDR3: CASSLDRDNEQFF. The CDR3 nucleotides read TGTGCTAGCAGCTTAGACAGGGATAATGAGCAGTTCTTC.

The rearrangement links TRBV6-5 to TRBJ2-6, with D uncertain. There are 17 residues in the CDR3. Germline V CDR1 and CDR2: MNHEY, SVGAGI. Trimming took off 4 bases at V and 4 bases at J, with 17 bases between the two ends. The chain's CDR3 is CASSSRGPTRGANVLTF. As DNA, the CDR3 is TGTGCCAGCAGTTCCCGAGGACCAACGAGGGGGGCCAACGTCCTGACTTTC.

This sequence joins TRBV7-2 and TRBJ2-1; 9 positions match TRBD1. This CDR3 is built from 15 residues. V was pared by 4 bases and J by 7 bases, with 8 bases of the junction left unmatched. Germline CDR1 reads SGHTA; CDR2 reads FQGNSA. CDR3 residues: CASSSRDRDYNEQFF. In nucleotides, the CDR3 is TGTGCCAGCAGCTCCCGGGACAGGGATTATAATGAGCAGTTCTTC.

The CDR3 DNA reads TGTGCCAGCAGCTTGGAAGGGTTTAGGAGGAACACTGAAGCTTTCTTT. It codes for CASSLEGFRRNTEAFF. This chain uses TRBV5-8 with TRBJ1-1; D gene unclear. Trimming pared 0 bases from V and 1 base from J, leaving 13 bases between. CDR1 and CDR2 (germline): SGHTS, YDEGEE. This CDR3 region has 16 residues.

This sequence joins TRBV2 and TRBJ2-1, with D possibly called TRBD1 or TRBD2 (5 bases each). Trimming pared 6 bases from V and 8 bases from J, leaving 17 bases between. The germline V gene has CDR1 SNHLY and CDR2 FYNNEI. There are 14 residues in the CDR3. The CDR3 DNA reads as TGTGCCAGCAGGTCCGACAGTCCCGGGGATGAGCAGTTCTTC. Translating gives CASRSDSPGDEQFF.

The chain recombines TRBV7-3 with TRBJ2-3, with 11 bases identical to TRBD2. The ends lost 8 bases at V and 0 bases at J; junction bases unmatched: 13. The CDR3 has 18 amino acids. CDR1 and CDR2 (germline): SGHTA, FQGTGA. In DNA form, the CDR3 reads TGTGCCAGCGCGACCGGGCTAGCGGGAGGTGCTAGCACAGATACGCAGTATTTT. Protein sequence: CASATGLAGGASTDTQYF.

This clonotype was seen a handful of times. The CDR3 loop reads CASSPGDRGTDTQYF. In nucleotides, the CDR3 is TGTGCCAGCAGCCCTGGGGACAGGGGGACAGATACGCAGTATTTT. The chain employs TRBV7-3 and TRBJ2-3; 11 nucleotides line up with TRBD1. The CDR3 sequence is 15 residues long. Germline V CDR1 and CDR2: SGHTA, FQGTGA. The junction had 4 bases not matched to a gene; V was cut back by 5 bases and J by 3 bases.

The DNA for the CDR3 is TGTGCCAGCAGCCGCCGGACAGGGTCCTTCCGCACCTTC. It codes for CASSRRTGSFRTF. The chain carries TRBV28 and TRBJ1-2; TRBD1 agrees at 8 bases. There are 13 residues in the CDR3. CDR1 MDHEN and CDR2 SYDVKM come from the germline V gene. J lost 13 bases, V lost 6 bases, and 13 bases had no gene match.

This clonotype has more than one count but fewer than ten. V gene TRBV4-2 combines with J gene TRBJ1-1; no clear D. The CDR3 consists of 16 residues. Germline V gene sequence: CDR1 LGHNA, CDR2 YNFKEQ. V was pared by 0 bases and J by 0 bases, with 11 bases between. The CDR3 nucleotides are TGTGCCAGCAGCCAAGATGTTTCCGGGTTGAACACTGAAGCTTTCTTT. Residues: CASSQDVSGLNTEAFF.

This sequence joins TRBV6-5 and TRBJ2-7; TRBD2 is a possible D gene (6 bases). In germline, CDR1 is MNHEY, CDR2 SVGAGI. Trimming pared 4 bases from V and 2 bases from J, leaving 15 bases between. The CDR3 extends over 15 amino acids. The CDR3 region has the DNA TGTGCCAGCAGTTCGACGGCTAGCGACGCCTACGAGCAGTACTTC. Residues: CASSSTASDAYEQYF.